The 9 T cell receptor beta chains below were found in one sample sequenced in a study of cytomegalovirus exposure and HLA in healthy donors. Researchers ran the PCR with 60 Vbeta and 13 Jbeta primers. Measured with immunoSEQ multiplex PCR; TCRdb has only the in-frame clones, and not every one. Among about 170,000 clones listed, 73% were seen once. Sequencing input: PBMCs. The receptors come from a woman aged 18-35 years in good health and CMV-seropositive.

The chain joins TRBV19 to TRBJ1-4; 9 bases map to TRBD1. With 5 bases clipped from V and 3 bases from J, the junction kept 10 bases outside the gene matches. The germline V gene encodes CDR1 LNHDA and CDR2 SQIVND (reference sequence). The CDR3 covers 17 residues. The CDR3 sequence: CASSPNRGRASNEKLFF. The DNA for the CDR3 is TGTGCCAGTAGTCCCAACAGGGGGCGTGCGTCTAATGAAAAACTGTTTTTT.

This clone showed up just a few times. The gene calls are TRBV29-1 and TRBJ2-3; 8 nucleotides match TRBD1. V was pared by 8 bases and J by 6 bases, with 10 bases of the junction left unmatched. This CDR3 is 13 amino acids long. From germline, CDR1 is SQVTM and CDR2 ANQGSEA. DNA of the CDR3: TGCAGCCTACAGGGGGTGTCTGGGGATACGCAGTATTTT. Translation gives CSLQGVSGDTQYF.

This clone was seen only once. Different DNA sequences within this sample yield the same CDR3. The chain has TRBV7-6 and TRBJ1-1; the match to TRBD1 covers 7 bases. Looked up from germline, CDR1 is SGHVS and CDR2 is FNYEAQ. Trimming cost V 6 bases and J 1 base; bases outside gene matches: 5. This CDR3 is 14 amino acids long. The chain's CDR3 is CASRAGTANTEAFF. The CDR3 DNA reads as TGTGCCAGCAGAGCCGGGACAGCGAACACTGAAGCTTTCTTT.

The chain uses TRBV5-6 and TRBJ2-5, with 10 bases matching TRBD2. The CDR3 has 16 amino acids. Unmatched junction bases numbered 9, after V lost 5 bases and J lost 2 bases. CDR1 and CDR2 (germline): SGHDT, YYEEEE. Here the CDR3 DNA reads TGTGCCAGCAGTACCGGAGGGACTAGCGCGCAAGAGACCCAGTACTTC. Translation: CASSTGGTSAQETQYF.

The table lists this clone with a few counts. V and J are TRBV7-9 and TRBJ2-5; perhaps TRBD2 as D (5 bases). The J call is uncertain, as TRBJ2-7 better fits the DNA end. Per germline, CDR1 SEHNR and CDR2 FQNEAQ (reference sequence). The CDR3 contains 15 residues. CDR3 protein: CASSSGRERSYEQYF. CDR3 nucleotides: TGTGCCAGCAGCTCTGGACGGGAAAGGTCCTACGAGCAGTACTTC.

The V and J genes are TRBV7-2 and TRBJ2-1; 8 bases agree with TRBD2. The CDR3 runs 18 residues. Germline CDR1 is SGHTA and CDR2 is FQGNSA. The J segment lost 0 bases and the V segment lost 5 bases, leaving 12 bases of the junction unmatched. CDR3 DNA: TGTGCCAGCAGCGCCAGAGGGGCGGGAGGATACTCCTACAATGAGCAGTTCTTC. Protein sequence: CASSARGAGGYSYNEQFF.

The J gene is TRBJ1-4, the V gene TRBV7-9; D might be TRBD1 (5 bases). The CDR3 extends over 14 amino acids. Germline V gene sequence: CDR1 SEHNR, CDR2 FQNEAQ (reference sequence). V lost 6 bases to trimming and J lost 7 bases, with 15 bases between them. This chain's CDR3 is CASSLATAVEKLFF. Written as DNA, the CDR3 is TGTGCCAGCAGTCTAGCGACAGCGGTTGAAAAACTGTTTTTT.

In this sample, this clone turned up a few times. V usage is TRBV7-6 and J usage is TRBJ2-3, with a tentative D call TRBD1 (5 bases). V gave up 7 bases and J gave up 4 bases, with 21 bases separating them. This CDR3 spans 16 amino acids. From germline, CDR1 is SGHVS and CDR2 FNYEAQ. CDR3 nucleotides: TGTGCCAGCAACGATCCGACAGTCCCGGGCCCAGATACGCAGTATTTT. The encoded protein is CASNDPTVPGPDTQYF.

The chain links TRBV5-5 to TRBJ1-2; 7 bases align to TRBD1. The CDR3 spans 13 residues. V was clipped by 4 bases and J by 2 bases; unmatched bases: 2. The germline CDR1 and CDR2 sequences are SGHKS and YYEKEE (reference sequence). For the CDR3, the DNA is TGTGCCAGCAGCCCGGGACAGAACTATGGCTACACCTTC. Amino acids: CASSPGQNYGYTF.